Following are 31 T cell receptor beta chains from one sample sequenced in a study of T cells in Graves' hyperthyroidism and ophthalmopathy. Using RNA transcripts as the source, TCR beta CDR3 regions were amplified. First-round RT-PCR targeting the TCR CDR3 was performed with the HTBI primer set. TCRdb used MiXCR to reprocess the multiplex PCR reads, holding one entry per CDR3 protein. The top ten hold around 50% of the sample, which has about 340,000 distinct CDR3 sequences, 15% to 20% seen once. Material for sequencing was blood. These receptors came from a woman aged 45 to 65 with Graves' hyperthyroidism.

In its sample, this clonotype was seen many times. The chain has TRBV6-5 and TRBJ1-5; D ambiguous. The germline V gene encodes CDR1 MNHEY and CDR2 SVGAGI. Trimming stripped 0 bases from V and 7 bases from J, with 13 bases between. The CDR3 totals 15 residues. This chain's CDR3 is CASSYSRDSGQPQHF. Here the CDR3 DNA reads TGTGCCAGCAGTTACTCGAGAGACTCGGGACAGCCCCAGCATTTT.

The sample holds many counts of this clonotype. The chain links TRBV12-3 or TRBV12-4 to TRBJ2-1; TRBD1 matches 8 bases. J gave up 4 bases and V 3 bases, and 8 bases lay outside the gene matches. The CDR3 has 16 amino acids. In DNA, the CDR3 is TGTGCCAGCAGTTTTGAGACAGGGGTCGCTTACAATGAGCAGTTCTTC. This translates into CASSFETGVAYNEQFF.

This clonotype showed up many times. This chain joins TRBV2 and TRBJ1-4, with 9 bases that match TRBD1. With 1 base clipped from V and 5 bases from J, the junction kept 2 bases outside the gene matches. The V gene's germline CDR1 is SNHLY and CDR2 FYNNEI. The CDR3 has 15 amino acids. DNA of the CDR3: TGTGCCAGCAGTGAAGTCGGGACAGGGAATGAAAAACTGTTTTTT. This codes for CASSEVGTGNEKLFF.

A note on this clonotype: A much larger clone is a single base away; this may be a read error. V usage is TRBV30 and J usage is TRBJ2-5; D is undetermined. The CDR3 has 13 amino acids. Trimming cost V 0 bases and J 5 bases, with 10 bases left between them. CDR1 is GTSNPN and CDR2 is SVGIG in the germline V gene (reference sequence). The CDR3 loop is CAWSVKGPETQYF. CDR3 coding DNA: TGTGCCTGGAGTGTAAAGGGTCCGGAGACCCAGTACTTC.

This rearrangement joins TRBV20-1 to TRBJ2-5; TRBD2 aligns across 11 bases. J lost 4 bases, V lost 6 bases, and 4 bases had no gene match. Germline CDR1 and CDR2: DFQATT and SNEGSKA (reference sequence). CDR3 length: 13 amino acids. For the CDR3, the DNA is TGCAGTGCCCTAGCGGGGGGAGGAGAGACCCAGTACTTC. Translated: CSALAGGGETQYF.

V is TRBV5-8 and J is TRBJ2-5; D may be TRBD1 (6 bases). This CDR3 has 13 residues. V lost 2 bases and J lost 2, with 7 bases in between. CDR1 and CDR2 (germline): SGHTS, YDEGEE. CDR3 amino acids: CASSFQGQETQYF. DNA of the CDR3: TGTGCCAGCAGCTTCCAGGGGCAAGAGACCCAGTACTTC.

This clonotype has ten or more counts. The rearrangement joins TRBV7-9 to TRBJ2-3, with TRBD1 matching 7 bases. This CDR3 is built from 15 residues. Germline V gives CDR1 SEHNR, CDR2 FQNEAQ (reference sequence). V lost 7 bases and J lost 3; bases outside the gene matches: 10. The CDR3 reads CASTGTKGATDTQYF. In DNA, the CDR3 is TGTGCCAGCACCGGAACGAAGGGGGCAACAGATACGCAGTATTTT.

This clonotype has at least ten counts. This chain joins TRBV5-1 and TRBJ1-2; D may be TRBD1 (5 bases). Trimming shortened V by 1 base and J by 4 bases, and 11 bases separated the two germline ends. Germline V gives CDR1 SGHRS, CDR2 YFSETQ. The CDR3 runs 14 residues. CDR3 loop: CASSLTGDAYGYTF. In DNA, the CDR3 is TGCGCCAGCAGCTTGACAGGAGACGCCTATGGCTACACCTTC.

This clonotype was counted at least ten times. The V gene is TRBV5-1, the J gene TRBJ1-2; TRBD1 matches 12 bases. Germline V gene lookup returns CDR1 SGHRS and CDR2 YFSETQ. CDR3 length: 12 amino acids. Unmatched junction bases numbered 2, after V lost 4 bases and J lost 10 bases. The CDR3 sequence: CASSGTGGDYTF. CDR3 in DNA: TGCGCCAGCAGCGGGACAGGGGGCGACTACACCTTC.

This clonotype was picked up many times. The chain combines TRBV30 with TRBJ1-5; D perhaps matches TRBD1 (5 bases). The germline V and J ends were trimmed by 2 bases and 5 bases, with 13 bases remaining between them. The CDR3 totals 14 residues. CDR1 and CDR2 from the germline V gene are GTSNPN and SVGIG (reference sequence). CDR3 nucleotide sequence: TGTGCCTGGAGTCGGGACGGGTGGTATCAGCCCCAGCATTTT. Translation: CAWSRDGWYQPQHF.

This clonotype was seen only a few times. The chain couples TRBV6-1 to TRBJ1-1; no reliable D call. The CDR3 totals 13 residues. Trimming took off 4 bases at V and 5 bases at J, with 11 bases between the two ends. Germline CDR1 is MNHNS and CDR2 is SASEGT. For the CDR3, the DNA is TGTGCCAGCAGTGCCGGACGATCGACTGAAGCTTTCTTT. The encoded protein is CASSAGRSTEAFF.

The chain links TRBV5-1 to TRBJ2-1; 7 positions agree with TRBD1. V trimming: 2 bases; J trimming: 6 bases; junction bases outside the gene matches: 8. The CDR3 totals 15 residues. Germline values: CDR1 SGHRS, CDR2 YFSETQ. The CDR3 reads CASSLNRGSGNEQFF. The CDR3 DNA reads as TGCGCCAGCAGCTTAAACAGGGGTTCCGGCAATGAGCAGTTCTTC. The complete variable domain, with remaining parts taken from reference TRBV5-1 and TRBJ2-1, reads KAGVTQTPRYLIKTRGQQVTLSCSPISGHRSVSWYQQTPGQGLQFLFEYFSETQRNKGNFPGRFSGRQFSNSRSEMNVSTLELGDSALYLCASSLNRGSGNEQFFGPGTRLTVL.

The sample holds many counts of this clonotype. The chain couples TRBV3-1 to TRBJ2-3; unclear D gene. Trimming stripped 5 bases from V and 4 bases from J, with 7 bases between. Germline CDR1 is LGHDT and CDR2 is YNNKEL (reference sequence). CDR3 length: 12 residues. CDR3: CASSDTPDTQYF. The CDR3 DNA is TGTGCCAGCAGCGACACTCCAGATACGCAGTATTTT.

There are many counts of this clonotype. The gene calls are TRBV10-3 and TRBJ2-3; TRBD2 might be the D (5 bases). Trimming removed 10 bases at V and 6 bases at J, with 17 bases between. The CDR3 totals 13 residues. Germline CDR1 reads ENHRY; CDR2 reads SYGVKD. CDR3 in DNA: TGTGCCACTTCGGTTGGGGAGTCGGATACGCAGTATTTT. This sequence encodes CATSVGESDTQYF.

CDR3 DNA: TGTGCCAGCAGTTACTCGACGCGGGACAGCCTTGCAACTAATGAAAAACTGTTTTTT. Its translation: CASSYSTRDSLATNEKLFF. This chain uses TRBV6-2 or TRBV6-3 with TRBJ1-4; 7 bases align to TRBD1. CDR3 length: 19 amino acids. Germline assignment: CDR1 MNHEY and CDR2 SVGEGT. V was pared by 0 bases and J by 0 bases, with 10 bases of the junction left unmatched.

This clonotype came up a few times. Here the CDR3 DNA reads TGTGCCAGCAGTTACCCCTTTGGGATGGGGGCAGATACGCAGTATTTT. It translates to CASSYPFGMGADTQYF. This sequence joins TRBV6-2 or TRBV6-3 and TRBJ2-3, with D perhaps TRBD1 or TRBD2 (5 bases each). Looked up from germline, CDR1 is MNHEY and CDR2 is SVGEGT. V lost 2 bases and J lost 4, with 16 bases in between. The CDR3 covers 16 residues.

This clonotype was picked up a small number of times. The rearrangement joins TRBV6-1 to TRBJ2-1; 8 bases match TRBD1. The trim removed 5 bases at V and 12 bases at J, leaving 9 bases unmatched. The CDR3 loop spans 13 amino acids. Germline V gives CDR1 MNHNS, CDR2 SASEGT. CDR3 sequence: CASSNEPGTGQFF. DNA for the CDR3: TGTGCCAGCAGTAACGAGCCCGGGACAGGGCAGTTCTTC.

With respect to this clonotype: Possible read error: a much larger clone is one base away. The rearrangement joins TRBV12-3 or TRBV12-4 to TRBJ2-5; D is ambiguous. The J call may be incorrect, as the DNA end agrees better with TRBJ2-1. There are 13 residues in the CDR3. CDR3 amino acids: CASSPQDLETQFF. The CDR3 DNA follows: TGTGCCAGCAGTCCGCAGGATCTAGAGACCCAGTTCTTC.

This clonotype was counted at least ten times. This rearrangement joins TRBV12-3 or TRBV12-4 to TRBJ1-5; tentatively, D is TRBD1 (5 bases). The CDR3 is made up of 13 amino acids. Trimming took off 3 bases at V and 7 bases at J, with 10 bases between the two ends. CDR3 in amino acids: CASSLRGEQPQHF. Here the CDR3 DNA reads TGTGCCAGCAGTTTGCGAGGGGAGCAGCCCCAGCATTTT.

The gene calls are TRBV20-1 and TRBJ2-3; perhaps TRBD1 as D (6 bases). The CDR3 consists of 13 residues. Germline lookup yields CDR1 DFQATT and CDR2 SNEGSKA (reference sequence). The germline V and J ends were trimmed by 4 bases and 2 bases, with 10 bases remaining between them. The CDR3 loop reads CSANQGLTDTQYF. The CDR3 bases are TGCAGTGCTAATCAGGGGCTCACAGATACGCAGTATTTT.

The chain recombines TRBV18 with TRBJ2-7, with 8 bases lining up with TRBD2. The CDR3 extends over 14 amino acids. CDR1 is KGHSH, CDR2 LQKENI, per germline. V shed 4 bases and J 4 bases; nucleotides not matched to a gene: 6. Written as DNA, the CDR3 is TGTGCCAGCTCACTTGGACTAGCAGAGTACGAGCAGTACTTC. Protein sequence: CASSLGLAEYEQYF.

This sequence joins TRBV7-9 and TRBJ1-1; 11 nucleotides align to TRBD1. The length of the CDR3 is 15 residues. J lost 4 bases, V lost 3 bases, and 4 bases had no gene match. CDR1 and CDR2 from the germline V gene are SEHNR and FQNEAQ (reference sequence). The CDR3 nucleotides are TGTGCCAGCAGCTTTCCCGGGACAGGGGGCACTGAAGCTTTCTTT. Translating it yields CASSFPGTGGTEAFF.

In this sample, this clonotype turned up a few times. V gene TRBV30 combines with J gene TRBJ2-7; the match to TRBD2 covers 7 bases. Germline CDR1 GTSNPN, CDR2 SVGIG (reference sequence). After removal of 1 base from V and 2 bases from J, the junction contained 5 bases not matched to a gene. CDR3 size: 14 residues. The CDR3 sequence is CAWSGSSGTYEQYF. Written as DNA, the CDR3 is TGTGCCTGGAGTGGGTCTAGCGGTACCTACGAGCAGTACTTC.

This clonotype was detected many times. The V and J genes are TRBV28 and TRBJ2-1; maybe TRBD2 (7 bases). Trimming left V 7 bases short and J 12 bases short, with 13 bases between. Germline CDR1 is MDHEN and CDR2 is SYDVKM. There are 11 residues in the CDR3. The DNA for the CDR3 is TGTGCCAGCACCCCGGGGGGCGGGCAGTTCTTC. Its translation is CASTPGGGQFF.

CDR3 sequence reads: CAWSVNVSGRWRGTDTQYF. As DNA, the CDR3 is TGTGCCTGGAGTGTAAACGTTAGCGGGAGGTGGCGAGGAACAGATACGCAGTATTTT. This chain joins TRBV30 and TRBJ2-3; TRBD2 agrees at 10 bases. This CDR3 comprises 19 residues. Trimming at V came to 0 bases and at J to 3 bases, leaving 15 bases not matched to a gene. Germline lookup yields CDR1 GTSNPN and CDR2 SVGIG (reference sequence).

The chain uses TRBV5-5 and TRBJ1-2; D unclear. Per germline, CDR1 SGHKS and CDR2 YYEKEE (reference sequence). This CDR3 has 14 residues. V was cut by 0 bases and J by 4 bases, with 10 bases left in between. CDR3 bases: TGTGCCAGCAGCTTGGCCAAGCCAGCCTATGGCTACACCTTC. Residues: CASSLAKPAYGYTF.

This clonotype was seen only a few times. The V call is TRBV4-2, the J call TRBJ2-1; 8 bases agree with TRBD2. Germline CDR1 reads LGHNA; CDR2 reads YNFKEQ. CDR3 length equals 17 residues. V dropped 0 bases and J dropped 5; count of bases not matched to a gene: 9. CDR3 sequence reads: CASSQESLLADDNEQFF. The CDR3 region has the DNA TGTGCCAGCAGCCAAGAATCCCTACTAGCGGATGACAATGAGCAGTTCTTC.

At least ten counts were recorded for this clonotype. The V gene is TRBV6-1, the J gene TRBJ1-1; 9 positions agree with TRBD1. The V and J ends lost 5 bases and 3 bases, in that order; junction bases with no gene match: 7. The CDR3 is 15 amino acids. Germline assignment: CDR1 MNHNS and CDR2 SASEGT. The CDR3 here is CASSKGRQGDTEAFF. The CDR3 DNA sequence: TGTGCCAGCAGTAAAGGGCGACAGGGGGACACTGAAGCTTTCTTT.

This clonotype was seen many times. The V call is TRBV28, the J call TRBJ1-2; 8 positions agree with TRBD1. The CDR3 covers 13 residues. The germline V gene encodes CDR1 MDHEN and CDR2 SYDVKM. Unmatched junction bases numbered 9, after V lost 11 bases and J lost 4 bases. The CDR3 region is CAVSTGASYGYTF. The CDR3 region has the DNA TGTGCCGTATCGACAGGGGCTAGCTATGGCTACACCTTC.

This clonotype has a count of ten or more. This chain uses TRBV12-3 or TRBV12-4 with TRBJ1-1; no clear D. The CDR3 is made up of 10 amino acids. The germline V and J ends were trimmed by 7 bases and 0 bases, with 0 bases remaining between them. CDR3 in amino acids: CASMNTEAFF. The CDR3 DNA reads as TGTGCCAGCATGAACACTGAAGCTTTCTTT.

This clonotype was seen a few times. The chain joins TRBV6-6 to TRBJ1-1; D is perhaps TRBD1 (5 bases). CDR1 and CDR2 from the germline V gene are MNHNY and SVGAGI (reference sequence). The V end was cut by 2 bases, the J end by 4 bases, with 8 bases between. This CDR3 is 13 amino acids long. The CDR3 nucleotides read TGTGCCAGCAGTTACCGGGGGTCCACTGAAGCTTTCTTT. Encoded protein: CASSYRGSTEAFF.